The 28 T cell receptor beta chains given below trace back to one sample, sequenced in a study of T cell clones after liver transplantation. TCRdb's table, derived via immunoSEQ multiplex PCR, lists solely in-frame clones and lacks some. There are fewer than 85,000 clones in the sample; under 90% occur only once, and approximately 0.73% lies in the top ten. The input for sequencing was CD4+ T cells from blood, taken 12 months after liver transplant. These receptors originate from a human patient who received a liver transplant. The graft donor may have given rise to some T cells.

This clone occurred once. This CDR3 is CASSVAGESYNEQFF. Written as DNA, the CDR3 is TGTGCCAGCAGCGTAGCGGGAGAATCCTACAATGAGCAGTTCTTC. This chain links TRBV9 with TRBJ2-1, with D perhaps matching TRBD2 (6 bases). V lost 0 bases, J lost 1 base, and 8 bases lay in between. Germline V gives CDR1 SGDLS, CDR2 YYNGEE. This CDR3 has 15 residues.

This sequence joins TRBV7-2 and TRBJ2-5, with TRBD2 identical over 9 bases. The germline V gene encodes CDR1 SGHTA and CDR2 FQGNSA. The CDR3 runs 16 residues. Trimming took 5 bases from V and 5 from J; bases not matched to a gene: 12. CDR3 sequence reads: CASSLGVAGVSETQYF. CDR3 DNA: TGTGCCAGCAGCCTAGGGGTAGCGGGAGTATCCGAGACCCAGTACTTC.

The rearrangement joins TRBV7-2 to TRBJ1-2; D remains unclear. Trimming took off 4 bases at V and 8 bases at J, with 20 bases between the two ends. The CDR3 loop spans 15 amino acids. Germline V gene data show CDR1 as SGHTA and CDR2 as FQGNSA. The CDR3 loop reads CASSSPERQVIGYTF. CDR3 nucleotide sequence: TGTGCCAGCAGCTCCCCCGAACGGCAGGTAATCGGCTACACCTTC.

The genes are TRBV11-3 and TRBJ2-5; tentatively, D is TRBD2 (5 bases). Per the germline V gene, CDR1 is SGHNT and CDR2 is YENEEA. This CDR3 comprises 16 residues. The V gene lost 3 bases and the J gene lost 4 bases, with 18 bases spanning the gap. The CDR3, as DNA: TGTGCCAGCAGCTTGGGCGAGCGAGAGGGTTCAGAGACCCAGTACTTC. It encodes CASSLGEREGSETQYF. Filled out from reference TRBV11-3 and TRBJ2-5, the complete variable domain reads EAGVVQSPRYKIIEKKQPVAFWCNPISGHNTLYWYLQNLGQGPELLIRYENEEAVDDSQLPKDRFSAERLKGVDSTLKIQPAELGDSAVYLCASSLGEREGSETQYFGPGTRLLVL.

This clone has a single count. This chain connects TRBV19 to TRBJ2-5; D is perhaps TRBD2 (6 bases). In germline, CDR1 is LNHDA, CDR2 SQIVND (reference sequence). V lost 3 bases and J 3 bases, leaving 20 bases between the germline ends. This CDR3 comprises 17 residues. The CDR3 reads CASSIRRERGAKETQYF. Written as DNA, the CDR3 is TGTGCCAGTAGTATCAGGAGGGAGAGGGGCGCGAAAGAGACCCAGTACTTC.

The CDR3 coding sequence is TGCGCCAGCAGCTTGGGACAGATGAGACTTAACTATGGCTACACCTTC. This codes for CASSLGQMRLNYGYTF. This chain links TRBV5-1 with TRBJ1-2, with D tentatively TRBD1 (5 bases). The CDR3 runs to 16 residues. Germline CDR1 reads SGHRS; CDR2 reads YFSETQ. Trimming stripped 0 bases from V and 1 base from J, with 13 bases between.

The V and J genes are TRBV10-1 and TRBJ1-2, with a tentative D call TRBD1 (5 bases). Per the germline V gene, CDR1 is WNHNN and CDR2 is SYGVQD (reference sequence). Trimming removed 2 bases at V and 8 bases at J, with 21 bases between. CDR3 length: 16 residues. The CDR3 DNA reads as TGCGCCAGCAGTGAGATGGATCGGGGGATGGTTGACGGCTACACCTTC. It codes for CASSEMDRGMVDGYTF.

This rearrangement joins TRBV10-1 to TRBJ2-7; D not resolved. Germline assignment: CDR1 WNHNN and CDR2 SYGVQD (reference sequence). The germline V and J ends were trimmed by 5 bases and 7 bases, with 15 bases remaining between them. The CDR3 sequence is 13 residues long. CDR3 bases: TGCGCCAGCAGTCGGTGGAGCTACGGGGAGCAGTACTTC. Translation gives CASSRWSYGEQYF.

This clone came up once. The chain recombines TRBV7-9 with TRBJ1-4; weak D call: TRBD1 (5 bases). CDR3 length equals 15 residues. Germline V gives CDR1 SEHNR, CDR2 FQNEAQ (reference sequence). The germline V and J ends were trimmed by 6 bases and 3 bases, with 14 bases remaining between them. CDR3: CASRAARVPNEKLFF. Written as DNA, the CDR3 is TGTGCCAGCAGGGCCGCCAGGGTCCCTAATGAAAAACTGTTTTTT.

This chain uses TRBV27 with TRBJ2-1; TRBD2 aligns across 15 bases. V gave up 5 bases and J gave up 1 base; unmatched junction bases: 6. Germline values: CDR1 MNHEY, CDR2 SMNVEV (reference sequence). CDR3 length: 18 residues. The CDR3 is CASSLRTSGRGSYNEQFF. CDR3 bases: TGTGCCAGCAGTCTCCGGACTAGCGGGAGGGGGTCCTACAATGAGCAGTTCTTC.

This chain links TRBV2 with TRBJ1-1, with D unresolved. The V and J ends lost 3 bases and 0 bases respectively, with 5 bases between them. The CDR3 totals 13 residues. The germline gives CDR1 SNHLY, CDR2 FYNNEI. The chain's CDR3 is CASSETVNTEAFF. The DNA of the CDR3 is TGTGCCAGCAGTGAGACGGTGAACACTGAAGCTTTCTTT.

The chain joins TRBV6-5 to TRBJ2-7; D gene uncertain. This CDR3 has 14 amino acids. Trimming shortened V by 3 bases and J by 5 bases, and 14 bases separated the two germline ends. The germline V gene encodes CDR1 MNHEY and CDR2 SVGAGI. CDR3 protein: CASSYRSRLDEQYF. The CDR3 DNA follows: TGTGCCAGCAGTTATAGGAGCAGATTAGACGAGCAGTACTTC.

This clone appeared a few times. The rearrangement uses TRBV6-1 and TRBJ2-5; no reliable D call. Trimming left V 4 bases short and J 0 bases short, with 6 bases between. There are 13 residues in the CDR3. Germline CDR1 and CDR2: MNHNS and SASEGT. CDR3 sequence (DNA): TGTGCCAGCAGTGTGGGGTACCAAGAGACCCAGTACTTC. This gives the protein CASSVGYQETQYF.

The chain is built from TRBV27 and TRBJ1-4, with D perhaps TRBD1 (6 bases). Looked up from germline, CDR1 is MNHEY and CDR2 is SMNVEV (reference sequence). The CDR3 has 15 residues. The V end was cut by 6 bases, the J end by 3 bases, with 14 bases between. CDR3 sequence reads: CASSPEDSPNEKLFF. For the CDR3, the DNA is TGTGCCAGCAGCCCCGAGGACAGCCCTAATGAAAAACTGTTTTTT. Complete variable domain (other parts from reference TRBV27 and TRBJ1-4): EAQVTQNPRYLITVTGKKLTVTCSQNMNHEYMSWYRQDPGLGLRQIYYSMNVEVTDKGDVPEGYKVSRKEKRNFPLILESPSPNQTSLYFCASSPEDSPNEKLFFGSGTQLSVL.

V is TRBV25-1 and J is TRBJ1-1; 8 bases are shared with TRBD1. Germline V gene data show CDR1 as MGHDK and CDR2 as SYGVNS. V lost 3 bases and J lost 4; bases outside the gene matches: 7. CDR3 length equals 15 residues. CDR3 sequence: CASSEDRVGGTEAFF. The CDR3 DNA is TGTGCCAGCAGTGAGGACAGGGTTGGGGGCACTGAAGCTTTCTTT. Full variable domain (remainder filled in from reference TRBV25-1 and TRBJ1-1): EADIYQTPRYLVIGTGKKITLECSQTMGHDKMYWYQQDPGMELHLIHYSYGVNSTEKGDLSSESTVSRIRTEHFPLTLESARPSHTSQYLCASSEDRVGGTEAFFGQGTRLTVV.

This sequence joins TRBV10-3 and TRBJ1-1; perhaps TRBD1 as D (6 bases). Germline-derived CDR1 and CDR2 are ENHRY and SYGVKD. CDR3 length equals 14 residues. V dropped 2 bases and J dropped 3 bases, with 10 bases sitting between them. Written as DNA, the CDR3 is TGTGCCATCAGTGAGAGGGGGGGAGACACTGAAGCTTTCTTT. This translates into CAISERGGDTEAFF.

The genes are TRBV19 and TRBJ2-7, with a tentative D call TRBD2 (6 bases). The CDR3 contains 12 residues. Trimming pared 7 bases from V and 6 bases from J, leaving 13 bases between. Germline CDR1 is LNHDA and CDR2 is SQIVND (reference sequence). The CDR3, as DNA: TGTGCCAGTAAGTCGGCGGGAAGCGAGCAGTACTTC. Its protein product is CASKSAGSEQYF.

This clone turned up a few times. The V gene is TRBV28, the J gene TRBJ1-5; D gene unclear. V was cut by 6 bases and J by 3 bases, with 9 bases left in between. Per the germline V gene, CDR1 is MDHEN and CDR2 is SYDVKM. The CDR3 contains 13 residues. CDR3: CASSRGINQPQHF. CDR3 DNA sequence: TGTGCCAGCAGCCGAGGTATCAATCAGCCCCAGCATTTT.

This clone was detected once. This chain uses TRBV29-1 with TRBJ1-4; 8 nucleotides match TRBD1. This CDR3 contains 14 residues. CDR1 and CDR2 (germline): SQVTM, ANQGSEA. V lost 5 bases, J lost 7 bases, and 9 bases stayed unmatched. The chain's CDR3 is CSVYWTGRSEKLFF. The CDR3 DNA is TGCAGCGTTTATTGGACAGGGCGGAGTGAAAAACTGTTTTTT. Full variable domain (outside the CDR3, taken from reference TRBV29-1 and TRBJ1-4): SAVISQKPSRDICQRGTSLTIQCQVDSQVTMMFWYRQQPGQSLTLIATANQGSEATYESGFVIDKFPISRPNLTFSTLTVSNMSPEDSSIYLCSVYWTGRSEKLFFGSGTQLSVL.

This clone has just one count. The chain couples TRBV15 to TRBJ2-4, with no clear D. The CDR3 runs 13 residues. V was pared by 8 bases and J by 2 bases, with 10 bases between. Germline V gives CDR1 LNHNV, CDR2 YYDKDF (reference sequence). Here the CDR3 reads CATSREPKNIQYF. The DNA of the CDR3 is TGTGCCACCTCGAGAGAGCCCAAAAACATTCAGTACTTC.

This chain links TRBV6-5 with TRBJ1-2; tentatively, D is TRBD1 (5 bases). Per the germline V gene, CDR1 is MNHEY and CDR2 is SVGAGI. V lost 10 bases to trimming and J lost 7 bases, with 16 bases between them. CDR3 size: 12 residues. CDR3 in amino acids: CATGTIYPGYTF. The CDR3 DNA follows: TGTGCCACCGGGACTATTTATCCTGGCTACACCTTC.

The J gene is TRBJ2-7, the V gene TRBV19; D is possibly TRBD2 (6 bases). V was clipped by 5 bases and J by 5 bases, with 16 bases between them. The CDR3 runs 14 residues. Germline V CDR1 and CDR2: LNHDA, SQIVND (reference sequence). Written as DNA, the CDR3 is TGTGCCAGTAGTTCCAGGGACTTAGGCCACGAGCAGTACTTC. It yields the protein CASSSRDLGHEQYF.

This rearrangement joins TRBV19 to TRBJ2-3, with TRBD1 identical over 11 bases. V was pared by 7 bases and J by 4 bases, with 4 bases of the junction left unmatched. CDR1 and CDR2 from the germline V gene are LNHDA and SQIVND (reference sequence). The CDR3 is 14 residues long. The CDR3 protein is CASKGTGGADTQYF. The CDR3, as DNA: TGTGCCAGTAAGGGGACAGGGGGGGCAGATACGCAGTATTTT.

This chain joins TRBV5-8 and TRBJ2-7; TRBD1 is a possible D gene (6 bases). CDR1 is SGHTS and CDR2 is YDEGEE in the germline V gene. This CDR3 region has 16 residues. Trimming took 5 bases from V and 0 from J, leaving 18 bases between them. The CDR3 region is CASSRGHLLSSYEQYF. DNA for the CDR3: TGTGCCAGCAGTCGGGGACATCTCCTATCCTCCTACGAGCAGTACTTC.

This clone was detected many times. The gene calls are TRBV12-5 and TRBJ2-5, with TRBD1 matching 7 bases. The V segment lost 6 bases and the J segment 2 bases; nucleotides outside the gene matches: 3. This CDR3 has 13 amino acids. Germline lookup yields CDR1 LGHNT and CDR2 FRNRAP. In DNA form, the CDR3 reads TGTGCTAGTGGCTGGGGACAGCAAGAGACCCAGTACTTC. It translates to CASGWGQQETQYF.

This chain uses TRBV5-6 with TRBJ1-4, with a weak D call TRBD1 (6 bases). V was cut by 2 bases and J by 4 bases, with 12 bases left in between. Looked up from germline, CDR1 is SGHDT and CDR2 is YYEEEE. This CDR3 spans 15 amino acids. Written as DNA, the CDR3 is TGTGCCAGCAGCTTAATGACAGGTTTTAATGAAAAACTGTTTTTT. It translates to CASSLMTGFNEKLFF. The variable domain in full, completed from reference TRBV5-6 and TRBJ1-4, reads DAGVTQSPTHLIKTRGQQVTLRCSPKSGHDTVSWYQQALGQGPQFIFQYYEEEERQRGNFPDRFSGHQFPNYSSELNVNALLLGDSALYLCASSLMTGFNEKLFFGSGTQLSVL.

This clone appeared once. The rearrangement joins TRBV2 to TRBJ2-3; D unresolved. CDR1 is SNHLY, CDR2 FYNNEI, per germline. This CDR3 contains 15 residues. The V end lost 10 bases, the J end lost 0 bases, and 17 bases lay between the germline ends. CDR3 amino acids: CATAPVKLSTDTQYF. The CDR3 DNA reads as TGTGCCACCGCACCCGTCAAGCTTAGCACAGATACGCAGTATTTT.

The chain recombines TRBV18 with TRBJ1-2, with D perhaps TRBD1 (6 bases). Trimming removed 3 bases from V and 8 bases from J, with 22 bases in between. Germline CDR1 KGHSH, CDR2 LQKENI. The CDR3 is made up of 16 amino acids. The CDR3 here is CASSPEGGPVSQGYTF. The CDR3 DNA reads TGTGCCAGCTCACCGGAGGGGGGCCCGGTCTCCCAGGGCTACACCTTC. Drawing the rest from reference TRBV18 and TRBJ1-2, the complete variable domain is NAGVMQNPRHLVRRRGQEARLRCSPMKGHSHVYWYRQLPEEGLKFMVYLQKENIIDESGMPKERFSAEFPKEGPSILRIQQVVRGDSAAYFCASSPEGGPVSQGYTFGSGTRLTVV.